This entry features one T cell receptor (beta chain) sequence. The antigen remains unidentified. This specimen comes from a study of cytomegalovirus exposure and HLA in healthy donors. Study in general: Membership in the Caucasian-associated ancestry cluster was found for around 81% of nearly 400 genotyped donors. General study points: A link between a missense DCLRE1C variant and TCR beta V- and J-gene trimming emerged from a later analysis. Earlier analysis looked at TCR beta V segments, and most were productive about 90% or about 30% of the time.

CDR3 size: 14 residues. CDR1 and CDR2 (germline): KGHSH, LQKENI. The V gene end was trimmed by 2 bases and the J gene end by 9 bases; junction bases not matched to a gene: 4. Both 60 Vbeta primers and 13 Jbeta primers went into the PCR. The table came from immunoSEQ multiplex PCR; TCRdb's copy has only in-frame clones and leaves some out. Altogether fewer than 90,000 clones are present, 75% to 80% being singletons, with the ten largest covering 3.7%. The chain has TRBV18 and TRBJ1-4; 9 positions agree with TRBD1. This TCR derives from a young man in good health and CMV-seronegative. The material sequenced was PBMCs. CDR3 coding DNA: TGTGCCAGCTCACCAGGGACAGGGATTAAAAAACTGTTTTTT. Encoded protein: CASSPGTGIKKLFF.